This TCR beta chain was recovered during a study of response to subunit inactivated influenza vaccine (dated by TCRdb to the late 2010s). Notes on the research overall: Deep quantitative profiling of the T cell receptor repertoire was used in the study to follow responses to a trivalent subunit inactivated influenza vaccine.

Study-level results and caveats: It was suggested by the authors that each seasonal influenza vaccination may recruit only a limited number of new T cells.

CDR1 and CDR2 were assigned from the germline V gene (reference sequence) as DFQATT and SNEGSKA. The germline V and J ends show losses of 5 bases and 4 bases respectively, and no gene match explains 7 bases of the junction. The CDR3 measures 13 amino acids from cysteine to phenylalanine. The only DNA kept is the CDR3, 39 bases in frame from the first base. Library creation used RT-PCR. Reads for this sample came from an Illumina HiSeq 2500. TCRdb's own reprocessing of the public reads used fastp at Q25 and MiXCR and kept productive beta chains. A single entry per CDR3 protein holds the most common genes and DNA from its merged rows. This sample comprises roughly 650,000 distinct CDR3 sequences, about 15% of them detected only once. Of the sample, 6.5% to 8% falls within the top ten clones. With respect to this clonotype: Its antigen is unknown. No much larger clone exists at a distance of one base, and base qualities are not known.

Here the sequenced sample was PBMCs from blood, taken roughly 15 days before vaccination. This TCR derives from a man aged 50-59 years who received an inactivated influenza vaccine. Donor details come from another sample of the same person, matched by shared clones. The chain couples TRBV20-1 to TRBJ1-2; TRBD1 lines up with 7 middle nucleotides. The DNA sequence is TGCAGTGCTGAGGGGGGGACAGCCTATGGCTACACCTTC. This encodes CSAEGGTAYGYTF.